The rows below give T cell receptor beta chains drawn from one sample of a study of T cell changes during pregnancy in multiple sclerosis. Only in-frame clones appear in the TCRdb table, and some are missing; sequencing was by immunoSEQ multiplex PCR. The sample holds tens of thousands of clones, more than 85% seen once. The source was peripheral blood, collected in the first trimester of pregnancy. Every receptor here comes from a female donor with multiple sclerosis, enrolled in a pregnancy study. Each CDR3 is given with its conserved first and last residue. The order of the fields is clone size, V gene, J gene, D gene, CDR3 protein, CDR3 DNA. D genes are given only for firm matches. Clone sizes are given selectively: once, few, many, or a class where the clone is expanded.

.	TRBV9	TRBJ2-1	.	CASSVGTGVTLNEQFF	TGTGCCAGCAGCGTAGGGACGGGAGTAACCTTGAATGAGCAGTTCTTC
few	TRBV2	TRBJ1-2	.	CASSDWGSNYGYTF	TGTGCCAGCAGTGACTGGGGCAGCAACTATGGCTACACCTTC
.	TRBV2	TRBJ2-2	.	CASREWTANTGELFF	TGTGCCAGCAGGGAGTGGACAGCGAACACCGGGGAGCTGTTTTTT
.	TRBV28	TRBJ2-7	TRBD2	CASRGTSGIYEQYF	TGTGCCAGCAGGGGGACTAGCGGCATCTACGAGCAGTACTTC
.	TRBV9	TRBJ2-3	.	CASSVGPQTTDTQYF	TGTGCCAGCAGCGTAGGCCCACAGACCACAGATACGCAGTATTTT
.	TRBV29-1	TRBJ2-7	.	CSVEEAGRAYEQYF	TGCAGCGTTGAAGAGGCAGGGCGAGCCTACGAGCAGTACTTC
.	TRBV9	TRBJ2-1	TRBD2	CASSPRTGRGGNEQFF	TGTGCCAGCAGCCCCAGGACGGGCCGGGGAGGGAATGAGCAGTTCTTC
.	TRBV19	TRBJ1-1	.	CASSTQGGGLSFF	TGTGCCAGTAGTACCCAAGGCGGGGGGTTGTCTTTCTTT
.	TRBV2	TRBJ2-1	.	CASSGEAGGYNEQFF	TGTGCCAGCAGTGGGGAGGCAGGGGGTTACAATGAGCAGTTCTTC
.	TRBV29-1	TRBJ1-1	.	CSVVLGGSEAFF	TGCAGCGTTGTACTCGGGGGATCTGAAGCTTTCTTT
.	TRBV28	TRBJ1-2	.	CASSSSGRPLRDGYTF	TGTGCCAGCAGTTCAAGTGGACGTCCGCTCAGGGATGGCTACACCTTC
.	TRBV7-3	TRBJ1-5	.	CASSPSGGGNQPQHF	TGTGCCAGCAGCCCGAGTGGGGGGGGCAATCAGCCCCAGCATTTT
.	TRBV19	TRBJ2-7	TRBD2	CASSIGGGSYEQYF	TGTGCCAGTAGTATCGGCGGGGGGTCCTACGAGCAGTACTTC
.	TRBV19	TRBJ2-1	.	CASSPRQSHNEQFF	TGTGCCAGTAGTCCAAGACAGTCCCACAATGAGCAGTTCTTC
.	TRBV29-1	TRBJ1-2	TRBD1	CSVDQTGGYGYTF	TGCAGCGTTGATCAGACAGGGGGCTATGGCTACACCTTC
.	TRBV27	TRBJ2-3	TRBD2	CASSSGLAGFFTDTQYF	TGTGCCAGCAGTTCAGGACTAGCGGGATTCTTCACAGATACGCAGTATTTT
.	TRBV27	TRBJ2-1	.	CASSPKTSEYYNEQFF	TGTGCCAGCAGTCCTAAGACTAGTGAGTACTACAATGAGCAGTTCTTC
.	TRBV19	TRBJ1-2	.	CASRRASGYTF	TGTGCCAGTAGGCGGGCAAGTGGCTACACCTTC
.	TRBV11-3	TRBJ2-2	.	CASSLEVQGTAGELFF	TGTGCCAGCAGCTTAGAGGTCCAGGGGACGGCCGGGGAGCTGTTTTTT
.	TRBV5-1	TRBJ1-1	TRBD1	CASSFTGVGIDTEAFF	TGCGCCAGCAGCTTTACAGGGGTGGGGATTGACACTGAAGCTTTCTTT
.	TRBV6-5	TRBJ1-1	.	CASSYGGMNTEAFF	TGTGCCAGCAGTTACGGCGGAATGAACACTGAAGCTTTCTTT
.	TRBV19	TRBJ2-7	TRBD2	CASRLAGGTGEQYF	TGTGCCAGTAGACTAGCGGGAGGGACTGGTGAGCAGTACTTC
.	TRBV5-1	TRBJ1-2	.	CASSIDTYGYTF	TGCGCCAGCAGCATCGACACCTATGGCTACACCTTC
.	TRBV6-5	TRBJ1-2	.	CASSYSFQANYGYTF	TGTGCCAGCAGTTACTCGTTCCAGGCTAACTATGGCTACACCTTC
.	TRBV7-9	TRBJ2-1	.	CASSLALVAGDNEQFF	TGTGCCAGCAGCTTAGCGTTAGTAGCTGGAGACAATGAGCAGTTCTTC
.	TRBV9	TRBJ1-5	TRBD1	CASSVAGTGLQPQHF	TGTGCCAGCAGCGTAGCTGGGACAGGGTTGCAGCCCCAGCATTTT
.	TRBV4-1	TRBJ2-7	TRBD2	CASSQASGSLYEQYF	TGCGCCAGCAGCCAAGCTAGCGGGAGCTTGTACGAGCAGTACTTC
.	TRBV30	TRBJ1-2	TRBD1	CAWRRTGIVYGYTF	TGTGCCTGGAGAAGGACAGGGATCGTCTATGGCTACACCTTC
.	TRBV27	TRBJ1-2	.	CASSLSPGINYGYTF	TGTGCCAGCAGTTTATCCCCAGGGATAAACTATGGCTACACCTTC
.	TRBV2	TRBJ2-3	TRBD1	CASSEHGTGQYF	TGTGCCAGCAGTGAACACGGGACAGGGCAGTATTTT
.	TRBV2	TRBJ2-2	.	CASSEVHPNTGELFF	TGTGCCAGCAGTGAGGTACACCCGAACACCGGGGAGCTGTTTTTT
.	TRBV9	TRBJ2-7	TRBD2	CASSASSGGIYEQYF	TGTGCCAGCAGCGCCTCTAGCGGGGGGATATACGAGCAGTACTTC
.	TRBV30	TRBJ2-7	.	CARNAGSYEQYF	TGTGCCCGGAACGCAGGCTCCTACGAGCAGTACTTC
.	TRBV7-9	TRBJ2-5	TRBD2	CASSTRGVLETQYF	TGTGCCAGCAGCACCCGGGGGGTTTTAGAGACCCAGTACTTC
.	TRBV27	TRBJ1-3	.	CASSLGRHSGNTIYF	TGTGCCAGCAGTTTGGGCAGACACTCTGGAAACACCATATATTTT
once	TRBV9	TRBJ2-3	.	CASSSSGFHTDTQYF	TGTGCCAGCAGCTCTTCGGGGTTCCACACAGATACGCAGTATTTT
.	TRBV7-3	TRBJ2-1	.	CASSLVGDEQFF	TGTGCCAGCAGCCTTGTAGGAGATGAGCAGTTCTTC
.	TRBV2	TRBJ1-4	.	CASSASDSPNEKLFF	TGTGCCAGCAGCGCTTCAGACAGCCCTAATGAAAAACTGTTTTTT
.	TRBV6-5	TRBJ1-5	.	CASSSPRENQPQHF	TGTGCCAGCAGTTCCCCGCGGGAGAATCAGCCCCAGCATTTT
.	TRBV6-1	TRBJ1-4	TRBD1	CASSEWGQGGEKLFF	TGTGCCAGCAGTGAATGGGGACAGGGAGGTGAAAAACTGTTTTTT
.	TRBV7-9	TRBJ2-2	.	CASSLVGVPGELFF	TGTGCCAGCAGCTTAGTAGGGGTGCCCGGGGAGCTGTTTTTT
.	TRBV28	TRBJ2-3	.	CASSLSEQASTDTQYF	TGTGCCAGCAGTTTATCCGAACAGGCTAGCACAGATACGCAGTATTTT
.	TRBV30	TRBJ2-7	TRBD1	CAWTGADRWAGEQYF	TGTGCCTGGACCGGAGCGGACAGGTGGGCAGGCGAGCAGTACTTC
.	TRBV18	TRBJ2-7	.	CASSPRQAAYEQYF	TGTGCCAGCTCACCACGACAGGCTGCCTACGAGCAGTACTTC
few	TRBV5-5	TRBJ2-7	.	CASSLGLFSYEQYF	TGTGCCAGCAGCTTGGGACTGTTCTCCTACGAGCAGTACTTC
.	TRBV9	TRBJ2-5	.	CASSEGGETQYF	TGTGCCAGCAGCGAAGGCGGAGAGACCCAGTACTTC